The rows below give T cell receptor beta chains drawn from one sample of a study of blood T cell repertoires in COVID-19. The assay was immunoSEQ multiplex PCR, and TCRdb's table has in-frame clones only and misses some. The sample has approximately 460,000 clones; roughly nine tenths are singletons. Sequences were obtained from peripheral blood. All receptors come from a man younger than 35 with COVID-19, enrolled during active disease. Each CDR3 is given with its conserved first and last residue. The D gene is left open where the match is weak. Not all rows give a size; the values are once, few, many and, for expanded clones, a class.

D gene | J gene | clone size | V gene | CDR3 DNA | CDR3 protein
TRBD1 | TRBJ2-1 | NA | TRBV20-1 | TGCAGTGCTAGTGGGACAGGGGCTGGCAATGAGCAGTTCTTC | CSASGTGAGNEQFF
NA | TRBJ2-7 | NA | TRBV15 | TGTGCCACCAGCAGAGGCAGGGATGGCTACGAGCAGTACTTC | CATSRGRDGYEQYF
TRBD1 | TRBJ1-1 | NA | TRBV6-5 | TGTGCCAGCAGCCGGGACAGGGGGCCGGGCACTGAAGCTTTCTTT | CASSRDRGPGTEAFF
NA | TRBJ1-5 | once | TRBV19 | TGTGCCAGTAGTATTGGCAGGTGGGAGGATCAGCCCCAGCATTTT | CASSIGRWEDQPQHF
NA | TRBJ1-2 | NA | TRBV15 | TGTGCCACCAGCAGAGATCACGGGTCCGGGGGCTACACCTTC | CATSRDHGSGGYTF
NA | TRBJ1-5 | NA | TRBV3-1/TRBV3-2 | TGTGCCAGCAGCCCCCGCGGAGGGGAGTACCAGCCCCAGCATTTT | CASSPRGGEYQPQHF
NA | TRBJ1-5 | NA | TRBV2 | TGTGCCAGCAGTGAGGGAGAAAATAGCAATCAGCCCCAGCATTTT | CASSEGENSNQPQHF
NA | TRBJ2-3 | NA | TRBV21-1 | TGTGCCAACCGAACACAGGTTTTGGCTGATACGCAGTATTTT | CANRTQVLADTQYF
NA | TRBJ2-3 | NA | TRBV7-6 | TGTGCCAGCAGCTTAGCCCTTGGGACACGGGCAGATACGCAGTATTTT | CASSLALGTRADTQYF
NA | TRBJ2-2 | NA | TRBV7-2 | TGTGCCAGCAGCCCCCAAGTAGCAAGCACCGGGGAGCTGTTTTTT | CASSPQVASTGELFF
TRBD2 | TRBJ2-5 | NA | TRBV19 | TGTGCCAGTAGTATAGAGCTAGCGGGAGCCTTGGAGACCCAGTACTTC | CASSIELAGALETQYF
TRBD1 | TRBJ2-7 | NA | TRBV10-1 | TGCGCCAGCAGTGAAGGACAGGGGAGCTCCTACGAGCAGTACTTC | CASSEGQGSSYEQYF
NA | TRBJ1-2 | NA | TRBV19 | TGTGCCAGTAGTATTGGTTCCAGGGGATACGGCTATGGCTACACCTTC | CASSIGSRGYGYGYTF
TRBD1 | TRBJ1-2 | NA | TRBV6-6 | TGTGCCAGCAACCCGGGGACAGGACGGGGCTACACCTTC | CASNPGTGRGYTF
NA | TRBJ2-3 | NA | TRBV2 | TGTGCCAGCAGAACAGGGACGACAGATACGCAGTATTTT | CASRTGTTDTQYF
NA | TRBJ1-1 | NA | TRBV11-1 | TGTGCCAGCAGCCCAATCCGGGTAAACACTGAAGCTTTCTTT | CASSPIRVNTEAFF
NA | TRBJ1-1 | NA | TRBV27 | TGTGCCAGCAGTTCTCTCGTGGCCTTTGAAGCTTTCTTT | CASSSLVAFEAFF
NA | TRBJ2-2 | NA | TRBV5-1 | TGCGCCAGCAGCTCCCAGCTAGCTGGCACCGGGGAGCTGTTTTTT | CASSSQLAGTGELFF
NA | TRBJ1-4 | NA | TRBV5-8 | TGTGCCAGCAGCCCTGCCCGGGACATTAATGAAAAACTGTTTTTT | CASSPARDINEKLFF
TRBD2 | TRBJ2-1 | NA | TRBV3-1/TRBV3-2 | TGTGCCAGCAGCCAAGACGGGACTAGCGACCCCTACAATGAGCAGTTCTTC | CASSQDGTSDPYNEQFF
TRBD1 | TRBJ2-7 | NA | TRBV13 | TGTGCCAGCAGCTTAGGACAGGGGGGTTTCTACGAGCAGTACTTC | CASSLGQGGFYEQYF
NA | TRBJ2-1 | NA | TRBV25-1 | TGTGCCAGCAGTGATCCTACTAGCATCCATGAGCAGTTCTTC | CASSDPTSIHEQFF
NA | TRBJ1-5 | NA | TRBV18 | TGTGCCAGCTCCCCTAGACAGATTAGCAATCAGCCCCAGCATTTT | CASSPRQISNQPQHF
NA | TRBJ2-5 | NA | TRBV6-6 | TGTGCCAGCAGCCTGAGGGAGACCCAGTACTTC | CASSLRETQYF
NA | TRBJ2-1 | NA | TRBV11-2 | TGTGCCAGCAGCCCTGGGCCCGACCTGACCTACAATGAGCAGTTCTTC | CASSPGPDLTYNEQFF
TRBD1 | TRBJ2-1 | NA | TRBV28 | TGTGCCAGCAGTTTAAGCGACAGGGGGTTAGGGGAGCAGTTCTTC | CASSLSDRGLGEQFF
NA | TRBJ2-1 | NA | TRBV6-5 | TGTGCCAGCAGTTCCTTCAATGAGCAGTTCTTC | CASSSFNEQFF
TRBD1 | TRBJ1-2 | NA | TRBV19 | TGTGCCACCAACGCAGGGGGCGTCTATGGCTACACCTTC | CATNAGGVYGYTF